This TCR beta chain is from a study of T-cell memory formation after mild COVID-19. TCRdb fed the 5' RACE reads into MiXCR, producing one record per CDR3 protein. The table includes just over 200,000 distinct CDR3 sequences, just over 9.5% detected once. Trimming removed 5 bases from V and 3 bases from J; junction bases left unmatched: 12. The length of the CDR3 is 15 residues. Per germline, CDR1 SQVTM and CDR2 ANQGSEA. The sample holds many counts of this clonotype. The TCR originated in a man younger than 35 who had mild COVID-19 (a few samples of this study predate the infection). Cell type and time point are not known. The sample comprised PBMCs or a T cell subset sorted from them (not recorded which). J is TRBJ2-7 and V is TRBV29-1, with 8 bases fitting TRBD1. This CDR3 is CSVLKLRGRFYEQYF. CDR3 in DNA: TGCAGCGTTCTCAAACTCAGGGGGCGTTTCTACGAGCAGTACTTC.